This T cell receptor beta chain stems from a study of T cell changes during pregnancy in multiple sclerosis. Germline loops: CDR1 MNHEY, CDR2 SMNVEV (reference sequence). The ends lost 0 bases at V and 2 bases at J; junction bases unmatched: 2. The CDR3 is 15 amino acids. TCRdb's table, derived via immunoSEQ multiplex PCR, lists solely in-frame clones and lacks some. There are around 57,000 clones in the sample; about nine tenths occur only once, and roughly 2.6% lies in the top ten. The sequencing used peripheral blood, collected in the first trimester of pregnancy. This TCR was sampled from a female donor with multiple sclerosis, enrolled in a pregnancy study. The chain is built from TRBV27 and TRBJ2-7, with 9 bases aligning to TRBD1. Here the CDR3 reads CASSLSRQGAYEQYF. CDR3 nucleotide sequence: TGTGCCAGCAGTTTATCGAGACAGGGGGCCTACGAGCAGTACTTC.